The sequence of this T cell receptor (beta chain) was determined in a study of a mutant IDH1 vaccine in newly diagnosed glioma. As regards this clone: What it recognizes is unknown.

Produced via immunoSEQ multiplex PCR; TCRdb's table is partial and in-frame only. The sample includes some 70,000 clones, 84% of them seen just once. Germline values: CDR1 KGHSH, CDR2 LQKENI. V dropped 6 bases and J dropped 3; count of bases not matched to a gene: 7. The CDR3 loop spans 14 amino acids. Time point noted: week 35, safety follow-up. In every dose of vaccine, 300 ug of mutant IDH1 20-mer peptide was given alongside topical imiquimod. The sample consisted of PBMCs, taken from a glioma patient whose treatment included an IDH1 peptide vaccine. The clonotype was recovered from a man in his late teens or twenties with glioma. The gene calls are TRBV18 and TRBJ2-5, with 7 positions matching TRBD1. CDR3 coding DNA: TGTGCCAGCTCCCCCTACGGGACAGAAGAGACCCAGTACTTC. Residues: CASSPYGTEETQYF.